This T cell receptor beta chain was captured in a study of T cells after posttransplantation cyclophosphamide. Study conclusions and caveats: After PTCy, TRB diversity resembled that of CNI/methotrexate controls.

A word on this clone: Its antigen is undetermined.

This CDR3 spans 15 amino acids. Per the germline V gene, CDR1 is SGHDN and CDR2 is FVKESK. Between the trimmed V and J ends, which lost 1 base and 12 bases, there was a span of 18 bases. Measured with immunoSEQ multiplex PCR; TCRdb has only the in-frame clones, and not every one. In the table there are approximately 29,000 clones, about nine tenths of which are singletons. The receptor was isolated from a man aged 50-59 years. Sequences were obtained from PBMCs. The chain employs TRBV14 and TRBJ1-4; possibly TRBD1 for D (5 bases). The CDR3 DNA is TGTGCCAGCAGCCAAGTTTCCCACCAGGGTCGGGAACTGTTTTTT. Its protein is CASSQVSHQGRELFF.